Below, 10 T cell receptor beta chains from the same sample are listed, as sequenced in a study of OX40 agonist ivuxolimab in advanced cancers. Measured with immunoSEQ multiplex PCR; TCRdb has only the in-frame clones, and not every one. This repertoire shows about 47,000 clones, less than 90% found once; its top ten account for roughly 13%. The sequencing here drew on CD4+ or CD8+ T cells sorted from blood, taken in a trial of the OX40 agonist ivuxolimab. These receptors all stem from an adult with an advanced solid tumor such as melanoma, head and neck, liver or kidney cancer.

The chain is built from TRBV7-9 and TRBJ2-5, with TRBD1 as a possible D gene (6 bases). There are 16 residues in the CDR3. Trimming shortened V by 5 bases and J by 2 bases, and 18 bases separated the two germline ends. Germline loops: CDR1 SEHNR, CDR2 FQNEAQ (reference sequence). The CDR3 loop reads CASSPPDRTPQETQYF. In DNA form, the CDR3 reads TGTGCCAGCAGCCCACCCGACAGGACCCCTCAAGAGACCCAGTACTTC.

J is TRBJ2-1 and V is TRBV7-6, with unresolved D. Looked up from germline, CDR1 is SGHVS and CDR2 is FNYEAQ. The CDR3 sequence is 14 residues long. The V and J ends lost 8 bases and 0 bases respectively, with 11 bases between them. CDR3 residues: CASAAGSSYNEQFF. DNA of the CDR3: TGTGCCAGCGCCGCAGGTAGCTCCTACAATGAGCAGTTCTTC.

CDR3 sequence reads: CASTSGGGQHYGYTF. CDR3 coding DNA: TGTGCCAGCACCTCTGGAGGTGGACAGCACTATGGCTACACCTTC. This sequence joins TRBV5-8 and TRBJ1-2, with a tentative D call TRBD1 (6 bases). Germline CDR1 is SGHTS and CDR2 is YDEGEE. The CDR3 covers 15 residues. Trimming cost V 6 bases and J 3 bases, with 18 bases left between them.

This chain connects TRBV7-6 to TRBJ1-1, with D hard to call. V was pared by 3 bases and J by 1 base, with 6 bases between. CDR3 length equals 13 residues. From germline, CDR1 is SGHVS and CDR2 FNYEAQ. The CDR3 spells CASSFAANTEAFF. The CDR3 nucleotides read TGTGCCAGCAGCTTTGCGGCGAACACTGAAGCTTTCTTT.

The chain's CDR3 is CASSTRTGISNQPQHF. The CDR3 DNA sequence: TGTGCCAGCAGCACCCGGACCGGGATTAGCAATCAGCCCCAGCATTTT. The chain employs TRBV21-1 and TRBJ1-5. TRBV21-1 is flagged as a pseudogene. The CDR3 runs to 16 residues.

V gene TRBV27 combines with J gene TRBJ2-3, with D perhaps being TRBD1 or TRBD2 (6 bases each). Deletions cut 1 base from V and 5 bases from J, with 16 bases between. Per the germline V gene, CDR1 is MNHEY and CDR2 is SMNVEV (reference sequence). The CDR3 loop spans 16 amino acids. CDR3 amino acids: CASSLLLGGTKDTQYF. The CDR3 DNA sequence: TGTGCCAGCAGTTTATTGCTAGGGGGGACCAAAGATACGCAGTATTTT.

The chain carries TRBV5-1 and TRBJ2-5; possibly TRBD1 for D (6 bases). Germline V gene data show CDR1 as SGHRS and CDR2 as YFSETQ. CDR3 size: 14 residues. With 0 bases removed from V and 4 bases from J, the gap between germline ends came to 10 bases. CDR3 sequence: CASSLGQGRETQYF. CDR3 DNA sequence: TGCGCCAGCAGCTTGGGGCAGGGGAGAGAGACCCAGTACTTC.

J is TRBJ1-1 and V is TRBV13; D remains ambiguous. This CDR3 has 16 residues. Germline-derived CDR1 and CDR2 are PRHDT and FYEKMQ (reference sequence). V was clipped by 0 bases and J by 1 base, with 12 bases between them. For the CDR3, the DNA is TGTGCCAGCAGCTTAGGCCTAATATGGGGGAACACTGAAGCTTTCTTT. It encodes CASSLGLIWGNTEAFF.

This sequence joins TRBV6-6 and TRBJ2-7; the match to TRBD1 covers 7 bases. Germline trimming cut 5 bases from V and 9 bases from J; bases unmatched to any gene: 10. The CDR3 totals 13 residues. Germline CDR1 reads MNHNY; CDR2 reads SVGAGI (reference sequence). CDR3 bases: TGTGCCAGCAGTGCCGGGACAGCTACAGTGCAGTACTTC. Translated, it gives CASSAGTATVQYF.

The gene calls are TRBV6-5 and TRBJ1-5, with D possibly matching TRBD1 (5 bases). From germline, CDR1 is MNHEY and CDR2 SVGAGI. Trimming left V 6 bases short and J 7 bases short, with 13 bases between. The CDR3 has 13 amino acids. In DNA form, the CDR3 reads TGTGCCAGCAGAGAGGGGACCAACCAGCCCCAGCATTTT. It specifies CASREGTNQPQHF.